These T cell receptor beta chains were read from a single sample in a study of CD8 T cells in Susac syndrome. TCRdb independently ran MiXCR on the immunoSEQ multiplex PCR reads; one entry per CDR3 protein. The sample yields about 120,000 distinct CDR3 sequences, 94% seen once. Sequencing was carried out using CD4+ T cells from PBMCs. Every receptor here comes from a human donor with multiple sclerosis. Each CDR3 is given with its conserved first and last residue. Each record gives: V gene, D gene, clone size, J gene, CDR3 protein, CDR3 DNA. The D gene is left open where the match is weak. Clone size is given for some rows only: seen once, a few or many times, or a class if the clone is expanded.

V: TRBV25-1
D: NA
size: NA
J: TRBJ1-6
CDR3: CASSERGHSPLHF
DNA: TGTGCCAGCAGTGAAAGGGGCCATTCACCCCTCCACTTT

V: TRBV6-1
D: TRBD2
size: few
J: TRBJ2-7
CDR3: CASSPGTRTYEQYF
DNA: TGTGCCAGCAGCCCCGGGACTAGAACGTACGAGCAGTACTTC

V: TRBV29-1
D: TRBD1
size: once
J: TRBJ2-3
CDR3: CSAAAIGQGPTDTQYF
DNA: TGCAGCGCCGCCGCAATAGGACAGGGCCCCACAGATACGCAGTATTTT

V: TRBV4-1
D: NA
size: NA
J: TRBJ2-3
CDR3: CASSQENRGGARTQYF
DNA: TGCGCCAGCAGCCAAGAGAATAGAGGGGGGGCCCGTACGCAGTATTTT

V: TRBV10-3
D: NA
size: NA
J: TRBJ1-3
CDR3: CAISNRDRSGNTIYF
DNA: TGTGCCATCTCCAACAGGGACCGCTCTGGAAACACCATATATTTT

V: TRBV30
D: NA
size: once
J: TRBJ2-5
CDR3: CAWSRDNVETQYF
DNA: TGTGCCTGGAGTCGGGACAACGTTGAGACCCAGTACTTC

V: TRBV6-1
D: TRBD2
size: NA
J: TRBJ2-1
CDR3: CASSELSGGANEQFF
DNA: TGTGCCAGCAGTGAATTGTCGGGAGGAGCAAATGAGCAGTTCTTC

V: TRBV2
D: NA
size: NA
J: TRBJ1-6
CDR3: CASTTEPNSPLHF
DNA: TGTGCCAGCACTACAGAACCTAATTCACCCCTCCACTTT

V: TRBV25-1
D: NA
size: once
J: TRBJ2-5
CDR3: CASSPRARNLETQYF
DNA: TGTGCCAGCAGTCCGCGGGCTAGGAACCTGGAGACCCAGTACTTC

V: TRBV4-1
D: NA
size: once
J: TRBJ1-2
CDR3: CASSPLALNYGYTF
DNA: TGCGCCAGCAGCCCTTTGGCACTGAACTATGGCTACACCTTC

V: TRBV29-1
D: NA
size: NA
J: TRBJ1-2
CDR3: CSVEPGYTF
DNA: TGCAGCGTTGAGCCTGGCTACACCTTC

V: TRBV6-5
D: NA
size: NA
J: TRBJ1-1
CDR3: CASSYGTPNTEAFF
DNA: TGTGCCAGCAGTTACGGCACCCCGAACACTGAAGCTTTCTTT

V: TRBV7-9
D: TRBD1
size: NA
J: TRBJ1-5
CDR3: CASSQYLGQGNQPQHF
DNA: TGTGCCAGCAGCCAGTACTTAGGACAGGGCAATCAGCCCCAGCATTTT

V: TRBV19
D: TRBD1
size: NA
J: TRBJ1-5
CDR3: CASRDAGTGNQPQHF
DNA: TGTGCCAGTAGGGACGCCGGGACAGGGAATCAGCCCCAGCATTTT

V: TRBV5-1
D: NA
size: NA
J: TRBJ2-7
CDR3: CASSGMDGSYEQYF
DNA: TGCGCCAGCAGCGGGATGGACGGAAGCTACGAGCAGTACTTC

V: TRBV2
D: TRBD2
size: NA
J: TRBJ2-3
CDR3: CASSAQLTLAGGTDTQYF
DNA: TGTGCCAGCAGCGCCCAACTTACACTAGCGGGAGGCACAGATACGCAGTATTTT